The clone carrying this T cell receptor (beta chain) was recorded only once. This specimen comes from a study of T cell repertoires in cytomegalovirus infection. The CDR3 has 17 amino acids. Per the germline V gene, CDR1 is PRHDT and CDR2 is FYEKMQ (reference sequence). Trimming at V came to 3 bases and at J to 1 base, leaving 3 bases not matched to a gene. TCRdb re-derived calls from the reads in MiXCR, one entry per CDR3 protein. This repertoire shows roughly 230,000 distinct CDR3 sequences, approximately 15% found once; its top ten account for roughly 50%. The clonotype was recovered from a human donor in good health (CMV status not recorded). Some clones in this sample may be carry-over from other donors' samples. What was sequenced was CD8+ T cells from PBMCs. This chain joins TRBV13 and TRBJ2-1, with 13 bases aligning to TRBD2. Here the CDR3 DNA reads TGTGCCAGCAGCTTCGGGACTAGCGGGGAATCCTACAATGAGCAGTTCTTC. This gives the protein CASSFGTSGESYNEQFF.